The T cell receptor (beta chain) described here comes from a study of radiotherapy plus CTLA-4 blockade in lung cancer. Patients had chemo-refractory metastatic non-small-cell lung cancer and received focal radiation plus CTLA-4 blockade that used ipilimumab. Overall study findings and caveats: Peripheral blood showed expansion of tumor-derived TCR clones after radiotherapy and ipilimumab.

The CDR3 runs to 12 residues. After removal of 2 bases from V and 7 bases from J, the junction contained 1 base not matched to a gene. The germline V gene encodes CDR1 ENHRY and CDR2 SYGVKD. Note on this clone: The target antigen is unknown.

TCRdb's copy holds only in-frame clones and misses some; the assay was immunoSEQ multiplex PCR. The sample holds tens of thousands of clones, approximately 76% seen once. The specimen comprised peripheral blood, sampled from a patient treated with radiotherapy plus ipilimumab. The V and J genes are TRBV10-3 and TRBJ1-1; TRBD1 aligns across 7 bases. The sequence derives from a human donor with non-small cell lung cancer who had stable disease on radiotherapy plus ipilimumab. The CDR3, as DNA: TGTGCCATCAGTGAGACAGGGGATGAAGCTTTCTTT. It codes for CAISETGDEAFF.